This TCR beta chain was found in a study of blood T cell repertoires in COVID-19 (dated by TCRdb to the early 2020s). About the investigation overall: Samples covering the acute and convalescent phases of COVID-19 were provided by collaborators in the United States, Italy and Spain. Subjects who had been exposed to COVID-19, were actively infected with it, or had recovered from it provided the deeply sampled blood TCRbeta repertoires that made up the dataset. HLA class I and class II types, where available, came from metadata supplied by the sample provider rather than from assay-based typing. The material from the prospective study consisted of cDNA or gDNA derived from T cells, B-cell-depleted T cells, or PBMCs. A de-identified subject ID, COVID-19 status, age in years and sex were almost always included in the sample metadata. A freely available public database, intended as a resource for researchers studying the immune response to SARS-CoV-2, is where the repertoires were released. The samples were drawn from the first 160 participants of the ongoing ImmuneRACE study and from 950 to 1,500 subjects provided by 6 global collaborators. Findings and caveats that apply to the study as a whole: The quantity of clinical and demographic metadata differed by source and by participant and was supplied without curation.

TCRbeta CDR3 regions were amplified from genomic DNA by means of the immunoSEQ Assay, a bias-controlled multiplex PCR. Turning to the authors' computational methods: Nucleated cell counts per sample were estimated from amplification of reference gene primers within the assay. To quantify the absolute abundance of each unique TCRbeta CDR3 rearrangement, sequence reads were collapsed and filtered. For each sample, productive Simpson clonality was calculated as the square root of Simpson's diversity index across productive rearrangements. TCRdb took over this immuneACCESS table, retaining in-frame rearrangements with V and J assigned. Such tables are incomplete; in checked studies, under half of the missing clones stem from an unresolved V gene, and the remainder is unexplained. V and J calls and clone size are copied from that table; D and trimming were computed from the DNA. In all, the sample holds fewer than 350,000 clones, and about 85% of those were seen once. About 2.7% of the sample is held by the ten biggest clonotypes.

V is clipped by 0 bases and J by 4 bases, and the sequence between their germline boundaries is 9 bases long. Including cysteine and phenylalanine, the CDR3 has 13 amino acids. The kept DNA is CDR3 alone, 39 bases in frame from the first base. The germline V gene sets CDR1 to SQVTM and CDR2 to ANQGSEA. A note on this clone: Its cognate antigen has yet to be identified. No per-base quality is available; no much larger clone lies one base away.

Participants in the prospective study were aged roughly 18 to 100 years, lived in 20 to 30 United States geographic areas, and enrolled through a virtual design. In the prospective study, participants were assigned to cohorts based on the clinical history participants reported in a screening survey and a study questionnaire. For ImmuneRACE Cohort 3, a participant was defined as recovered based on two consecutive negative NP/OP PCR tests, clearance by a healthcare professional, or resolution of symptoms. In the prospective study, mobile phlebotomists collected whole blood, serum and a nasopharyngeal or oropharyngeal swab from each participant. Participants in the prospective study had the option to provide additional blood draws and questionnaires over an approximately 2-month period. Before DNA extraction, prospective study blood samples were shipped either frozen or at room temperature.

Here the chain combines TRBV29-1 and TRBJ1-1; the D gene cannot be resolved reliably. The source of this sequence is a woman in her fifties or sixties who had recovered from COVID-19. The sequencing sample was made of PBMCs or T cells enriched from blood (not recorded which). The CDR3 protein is CSVEESSGTEAFF. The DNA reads TGCAGCGTTGAAGAAAGCAGCGGCACTGAAGCTTTCTTT.